The present entry profiles one T cell receptor (beta chain) with its context. The target of this receptor is not known. No base-level quality is on record; no much larger clone is a single base apart. CDR1 LNHDA and CDR2 SQIVND were looked up in the germline V gene (reference sequence). The junction carries 12 bases between V and J, which are trimmed by 6 bases and 0 bases respectively. The CDR3 runs 14 amino acids, cysteine and phenylalanine included. The kept DNA is CDR3 alone, 42 bases in frame from the first base. This record belongs to a study of T cell responses to AZD1222 COVID-19 vaccine (TCRdb year 2021). Regarding the study in general: AZD1222 recipients given second doses at about 4 weeks or at about 12 weeks were pooled, since spike-specific TCR depth and breadth were not found to differ between the two schedules. A total of approximately 230 trial participants underwent TCR sequencing, of whom 200 to 220 received two doses of AZD1222 and some 26 received two doses of the MenACWY control vaccine. Enrollment into the trials was organized by age into subgroups of 18-55, 56-69 and 70-plus years, and those subgroups contained approximately 150, 30 and 60 TCR-sequenced participants, respectively. Results the study describes overall, beyond this receptor: After two AZD1222 doses, spike-specific TCR breadth and depth were significantly higher than at day 0 and than in MenACWY recipients. CD4 TCRs associated with the vaccine covered the entire spike protein, and the dominant responses were in regions 160-218 and 743-854. Epitopes outside the regions mutated in the B.1.351 and B.1.1.7 variants were reportedly recognized by nearly half of the unique spike-specific TCRs. Conclusions about previously exposed vaccinees are limited because only five to seven AZD1222 recipients were SARS-CoV-2 seropositive at baseline. In the small 56-69-year group, the increase in depth fell short of significance, most likely because of low power. No day 14 peak-response samples were available, so repertoires were characterized only after the peak T cell response. Participants were mostly white British and included more females than males, and it was suggested by the authors that clonal diversity may have been underestimated.

The sample's time point label, in plain terms: baseline before first vaccination. Samples from vaccinated people were obtained from the UK trials COV001 and COV002, which included a single-blind randomized controlled phase 2/3 trial of AZD1222 (ChAdOx1 nCoV-19) in healthy adults. For TCRbeta chain sequencing, PBMC samples from trial participants were taken at day 0 and at day 28 after the second dose. The CDR3 regions of human TCRbeta chains were analyzed by immunosequencing. Concerning the study's data processing: TCRs in the repertoires were compared against a reference library of SARS-CoV-2-specific TCRs that had been generated with the MIRA antigen-specificity platform. Breadth meant the fraction of unique TCRs that were SARS-CoV-2-associated, whereas depth meant the fraction of total T cells that were SARS-CoV-2-associated. Using the MIRA data, every spike-specific TCR was mapped to the spike region that the TCR reacted to and assigned to either a CD4 or a CD8 class. Log10-transformed breadth and depth values were compared by one-way ANOVA with Sidak's multiple comparisons tests. TCRdb limited this immuneACCESS table to in-frame rearrangements with V and J called. A share of clones is missing; checked studies link under half to unresolved V genes, and the rest is unexplained. V and J calls and clone size are as listed in that table; D and trimming were resolved from the DNA. Recorded for this sample are tens of thousands of clones; 85% to 90% of them occurred a single time. The ten largest clones represent about 7.3% of the sample.

The sequence derives from an adult in good health. The V and J segments used are TRBV19 and TRBJ2-7, with the D gene tentatively TRBD1 or TRBD2, based on 6 matching bases in each. The sample was peripheral blood, taken on day 0 of AZD1222 vaccination. The CDR3 reads CASSGGVPSYEQYF. The sequenced DNA: TGTGCCAGTAGCGGGGGCGTCCCCTCCTACGAGCAGTACTTC. Full variable domain (CDR3 extended with the reference TRBV19 and TRBJ2-7 proteins): DGGITQSPKYLFRKEGQNVTLSCEQNLNHDAMYWYRQDPGQGLRLIYYSQIVNDFQKGDIAEGYSVSREKKESFPLTVTSAQKNPTAFYLCASSGGVPSYEQYFGPGTRLTVT.